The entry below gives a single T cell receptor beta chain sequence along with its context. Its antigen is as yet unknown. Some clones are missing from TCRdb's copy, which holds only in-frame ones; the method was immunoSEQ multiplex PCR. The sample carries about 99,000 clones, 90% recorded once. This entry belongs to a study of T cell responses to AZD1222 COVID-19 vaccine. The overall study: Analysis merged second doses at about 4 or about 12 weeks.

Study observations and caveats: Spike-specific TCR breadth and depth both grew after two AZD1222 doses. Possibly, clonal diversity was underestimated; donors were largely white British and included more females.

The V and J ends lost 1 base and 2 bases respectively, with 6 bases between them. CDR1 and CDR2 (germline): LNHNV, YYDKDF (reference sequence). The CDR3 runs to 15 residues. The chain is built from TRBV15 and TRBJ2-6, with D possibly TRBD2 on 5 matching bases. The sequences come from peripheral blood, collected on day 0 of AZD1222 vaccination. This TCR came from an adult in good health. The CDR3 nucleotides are TGTGCCACCAGCAGAGCCGGGGCTGGGGCCAACGTCCTGACTTTC. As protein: CATSRAGAGANVLTF. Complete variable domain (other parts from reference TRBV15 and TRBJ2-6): DAMVIQNPRYQVTQFGKPVTLSCSQTLNHNVMYWYQQKSSQAPKLLFHYYDKDFNNEADTPDNFQSRRPNTSFCFLDIRSPGLGDTAMYLCATSRAGAGANVLTFGAGSRLTVL.